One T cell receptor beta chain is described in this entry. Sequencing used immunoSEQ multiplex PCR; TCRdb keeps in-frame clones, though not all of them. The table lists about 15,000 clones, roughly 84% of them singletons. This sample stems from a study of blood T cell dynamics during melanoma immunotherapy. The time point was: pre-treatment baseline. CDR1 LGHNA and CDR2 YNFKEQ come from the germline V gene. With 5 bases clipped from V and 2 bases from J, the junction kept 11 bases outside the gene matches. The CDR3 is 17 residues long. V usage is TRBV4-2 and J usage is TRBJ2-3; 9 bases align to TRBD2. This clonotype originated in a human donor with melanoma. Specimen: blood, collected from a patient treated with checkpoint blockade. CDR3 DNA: TGTGCCAGCAGCTTCGGTCCCGCGGGGGGGACCACAGATACGCAGTATTTT. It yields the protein CASSFGPAGGTTDTQYF.